In its sample, the clone carrying this T cell receptor (beta chain) was seen many times. Looked up from germline, CDR1 is MNHEY and CDR2 is SVGEGT. With V trimmed by 8 bases and J by 7 bases, 8 bases remained unmatched. The CDR3 totals 13 residues. A lack of ophthalmopathy progression within 18 months defined stable Graves' hyperthyroidism. Disease duration under 2 months; hyperthyroidism patients were aged 18 to 65. Together with thyroid ultrasound, orbital computed tomography, serum thyroxine and TRAb, clinical symptoms were used for diagnoses. This sample stems from a study of T cells in Graves' hyperthyroidism and ophthalmopathy. Regions amplified from RNA transcripts were the TCR beta CDR3 regions. When the TCR CDR3 underwent first-round RT-PCR, the HTBI primer set was used. TCRdb analysed the multiplex PCR reads with MiXCR anew, one entry per CDR3 protein. The sample contains approximately 510,000 distinct CDR3 sequences, less than 25% of which appear only once.

The TCR comes from a man aged 18-30 years with Graves' hyperthyroidism. The sequencing sample was made of blood. The rearrangement joins TRBV6-2 or TRBV6-3 to TRBJ1-5; 7 bases align to TRBD1. For the CDR3, the DNA is TGTGCCAGCCGTGACAGGGAAGACCAGCCCCAGCATTTT. Its translation is CASRDREDQPQHF.